Below, one T cell receptor (beta chain) is given with its context. The entry originates in a study of blood T cell repertoires in COVID-19. In the study overall: The samples span acute and convalescent COVID-19 from the United States, Italy and Spain.

The germline V gene encodes CDR1 SGHNT and CDR2 YYREEE (reference sequence). V shed 3 bases and J shed 2 bases, with 17 bases lying between them. CDR3 length: 16 residues. In the authors' methods: Reference gene primer amplification gave estimated nucleated cell counts. TCRdb keeps only in-frame clones here, not all; method: immunoSEQ multiplex PCR. V and J calls and clone size come straight from that table; D and trimming were deduced from the DNA. The sample shows a few hundred thousand clones, around 85% of them seen only once. This TCR was sampled from a woman younger than 30 with acute or convalescent COVID-19. Sequencing input: peripheral blood. This chain connects TRBV5-4 to TRBJ2-5, with D possibly being TRBD1 (6 bases). As DNA, the CDR3 is TGTGCCAGCAGCTCCGGTTTAGGGGGTCGGCAAGAGACCCAGTACTTC. As protein: CASSSGLGGRQETQYF.